The TCR beta chain under discussion was sequenced for a study of blood T cell repertoires in COVID-19. Study as a whole: The United States, Italy and Spain supplied acute and convalescent COVID-19 samples. T cells, B-cell-depleted T cells, or PBMCs supplied cDNA or gDNA.

CDR3 length: 14 residues. Germline CDR1 and CDR2: MDHEN and SYDVKM. J lost 5 bases, V lost 5 bases, and 7 bases had no gene match. Authors' analysis steps: Reference gene primer amplification gave nucleated cell count estimates. Libraries were prepared by immunoSEQ multiplex PCR; TCRdb keeps only in-frame clonotypes and omits some of them. The D gene and trimming were derived from the DNA, and the V and J assignments and clone size from that table. This table holds over 100,000 clones, 87% found once. This TCR came from a man in his forties or fifties with acute or convalescent COVID-19. Sequencing was carried out using peripheral blood. This chain joins TRBV28 and TRBJ2-5; TRBD1 matches at 8 bases. The CDR3: CASSPPQGDETQYF. The CDR3 DNA sequence: TGTGCCAGCAGTCCACCACAGGGGGACGAGACCCAGTACTTC.